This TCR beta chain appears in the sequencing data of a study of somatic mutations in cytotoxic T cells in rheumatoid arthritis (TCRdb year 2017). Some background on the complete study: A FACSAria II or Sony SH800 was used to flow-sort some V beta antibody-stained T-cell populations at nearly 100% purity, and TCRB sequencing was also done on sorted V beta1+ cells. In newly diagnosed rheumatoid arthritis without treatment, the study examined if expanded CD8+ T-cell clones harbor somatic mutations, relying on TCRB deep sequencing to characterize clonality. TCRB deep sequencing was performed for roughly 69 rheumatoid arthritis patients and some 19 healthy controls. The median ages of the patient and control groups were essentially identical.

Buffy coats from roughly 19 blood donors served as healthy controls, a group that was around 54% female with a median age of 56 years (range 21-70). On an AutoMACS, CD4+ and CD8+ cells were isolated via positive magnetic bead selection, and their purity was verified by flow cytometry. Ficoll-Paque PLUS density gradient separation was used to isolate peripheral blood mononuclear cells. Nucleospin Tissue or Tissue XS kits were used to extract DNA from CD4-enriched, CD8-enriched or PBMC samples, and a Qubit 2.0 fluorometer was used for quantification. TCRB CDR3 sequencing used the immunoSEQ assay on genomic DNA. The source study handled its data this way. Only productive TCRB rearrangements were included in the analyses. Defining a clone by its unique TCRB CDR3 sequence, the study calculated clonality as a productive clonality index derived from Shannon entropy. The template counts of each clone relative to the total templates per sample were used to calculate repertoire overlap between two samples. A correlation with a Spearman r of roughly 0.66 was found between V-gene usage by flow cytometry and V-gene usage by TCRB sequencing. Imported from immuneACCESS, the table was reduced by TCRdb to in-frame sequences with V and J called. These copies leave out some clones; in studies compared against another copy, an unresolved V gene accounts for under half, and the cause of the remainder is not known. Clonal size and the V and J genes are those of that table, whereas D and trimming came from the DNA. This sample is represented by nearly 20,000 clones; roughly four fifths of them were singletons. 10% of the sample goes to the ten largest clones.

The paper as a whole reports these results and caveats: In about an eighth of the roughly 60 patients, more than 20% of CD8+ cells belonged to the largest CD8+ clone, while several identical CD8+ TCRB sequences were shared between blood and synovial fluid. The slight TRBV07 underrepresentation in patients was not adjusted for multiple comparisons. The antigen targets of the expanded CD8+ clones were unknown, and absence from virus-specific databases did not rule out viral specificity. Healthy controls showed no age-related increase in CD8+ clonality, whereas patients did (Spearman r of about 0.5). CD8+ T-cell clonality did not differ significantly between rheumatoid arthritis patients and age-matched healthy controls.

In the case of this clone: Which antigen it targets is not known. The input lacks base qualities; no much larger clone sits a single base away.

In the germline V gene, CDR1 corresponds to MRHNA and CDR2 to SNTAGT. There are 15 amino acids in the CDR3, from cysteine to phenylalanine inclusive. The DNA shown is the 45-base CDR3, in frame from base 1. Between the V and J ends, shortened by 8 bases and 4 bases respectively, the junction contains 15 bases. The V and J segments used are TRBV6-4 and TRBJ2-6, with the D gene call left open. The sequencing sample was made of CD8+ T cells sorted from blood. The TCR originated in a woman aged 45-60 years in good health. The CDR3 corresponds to CASAPELGGANVLTF. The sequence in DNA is TGTGCCAGCGCCCCCGAACTGGGCGGGGCCAACGTCCTGACTTTC.